This T cell receptor (beta chain) emerged from a study of T cell responses to AZD1222 COVID-19 vaccine. Study-level results: In all cases, repertoires were sampled only after the peak T cell response. The number of AZD1222 recipients seropositive at baseline was only five to seven. Nearly half of the spike-specific TCRs reportedly recognize variant regions that carry no mutations. White British donors predominated, females outnumbered males, and clonal diversity was possibly underestimated.

The count of this clone is one. What it binds is unknown. Clones were sequenced by immunoSEQ multiplex PCR, and TCRdb holds only the in-frame ones, with some missing. The sample holds about 190,000 clones, more than 80% seen once. In germline, CDR1 is SGHTA, CDR2 FQGTGA. The CDR3 covers 16 residues. V dropped 5 bases and J dropped 8; count of bases not matched to a gene: 8. The TCR originated in an adult who received the MenACWY meningococcal vaccine as a control. The rearrangement links TRBV7-3 to TRBJ2-1, with 14 nucleotides matching TRBD2. Sequencing was performed on peripheral blood, taken 28 days after the second dose of the MenACWY control vaccine. The CDR3 nucleotides are TGTGCCAGCAGCCTTGGACTAGCGGGAGGCGGGTATGAGCAGTTCTTC. Its protein is CASSLGLAGGGYEQFF.